The clone carrying this T cell receptor beta chain has a single count. The V and J ends lost 3 bases and 2 bases respectively, with 15 bases between them. Germline V gene sequence: CDR1 SGDLS, CDR2 YYNGEE. The CDR3 consists of 15 residues. TCRdb passed the 5' RACE reads through MiXCR, listing each CDR3 protein once. The repertoire holds roughly 410,000 distinct CDR3 sequences, 20% to 30% seen once, with 7% to 9.5% in the top ten. This specimen belongs to a study of T-cell memory formation after mild COVID-19. What was sequenced was PBMCs or a T cell subset sorted from them (not recorded which). The sequence came from an adult woman who had mild COVID-19 (a few samples of this study predate the infection). Cell type and time point are not known. The gene calls are TRBV9 and TRBJ2-7; either TRBD1 or TRBD2 may fit D (5 bases each). The CDR3 is CASSASGSGAYEQYF. In DNA form, the CDR3 reads TGTGCCAGCAGCGCTTCAGGGAGCGGAGCCTACGAGCAGTACTTC.